Listed here are 12 T cell receptor beta chains from one sample, sequenced in a study of T cell changes during pregnancy in multiple sclerosis. Profiled with immunoSEQ multiplex PCR; TCRdb holds only in-frame clones, not every one. The sample has about 20,000 clones; around 90% are singletons. The sample here was CD8+ T cells from peripheral blood mononuclear cells, taken in the third trimester of pregnancy. The receptors come from a female donor in good health, enrolled as a control in a pregnancy study.

The CDR3 sequence: CASSHTDRSSYEQYF. CDR3 bases: TGCGCCAGCAGTCACACGGACAGGTCCTCCTACGAGCAGTACTTC. The gene calls are TRBV23-1 and TRBJ2-7; 7 bases map to TRBD1. TRBV23-1 is an open reading frame whose function is uncertain. The V and J ends lost 3 bases and 0 bases, in that order; junction bases with no gene match: 5. CDR3 size: 15 residues.

This clone appeared a single time. This sequence joins TRBV7-8 and TRBJ2-3; 10 positions match TRBD2. CDR1 and CDR2 from the germline V gene are SGHVS and FQNEAQ. The CDR3 length is 16 residues. Trimming took 5 bases from V and 2 from J; bases not matched to a gene: 7. CDR3 DNA sequence: TGTGCCAGCAGCACTAGCGGGACCCCGTCCACAGATACGCAGTATTTT. Translated: CASSTSGTPSTDTQYF. Supplemented by reference TRBV7-8 and TRBJ2-3, the full variable domain reads GAGVSQSPRYKVAKRGQDVALRCDPISGHVSLFWYQQALGQGPEFLTYFQNEAQLDKSGLPSDRFFAERPEGSVSTLKIQRTQQEDSAVYLCASSTSGTPSTDTQYFGPGTRLTVL.

This clone was seen more than once but under ten times. The V and J genes are TRBV9 and TRBJ2-7; D possibly corresponds to TRBD2 (7 bases). With 0 bases removed from V and 5 bases from J, the gap between germline ends came to 12 bases. This CDR3 spans 14 amino acids. Germline values: CDR1 SGDLS, CDR2 YYNGEE. The CDR3 protein is CASSVGGGWDEQYF. The DNA of the CDR3 is TGTGCCAGCAGCGTAGGGGGGGGCTGGGACGAGCAGTACTTC.

The chain uses TRBV5-5 and TRBJ1-2; D gene uncertain. CDR1 is SGHKS, CDR2 YYEKEE, per germline (reference sequence). The length of the CDR3 is 12 residues. Trimming stripped 7 bases from V and 1 base from J, with 8 bases between. The CDR3 reads CASGGLNYGYTF. The CDR3 region has the DNA TGTGCCAGCGGCGGACTTAACTATGGCTACACCTTC.

V and J are TRBV4-1 and TRBJ2-7; D remains unclear. The CDR3 loop spans 16 amino acids. Trimming left V 1 base short and J 2 bases short, with 15 bases between. Germline CDR1 MGHRA, CDR2 YSYEKL. CDR3 DNA sequence: TGCGCCAGCAGCCAAGTATTTGAACGTAGCACCTACGAGCAGTACTTC. It codes for CASSQVFERSTYEQYF.

J is TRBJ1-5 and V is TRBV28, with unresolved D. Trimming removed 5 bases at V and 3 bases at J, with 11 bases between. Germline-derived CDR1 and CDR2 are MDHEN and SYDVKM. This CDR3 is 14 amino acids long. CDR3 sequence reads: CASSGPGNNQPQHF. In DNA, the CDR3 is TGTGCCAGCAGTGGTCCCGGGAACAATCAGCCCCAGCATTTT.

CDR3 sequence: CASSDGEGYTF. The CDR3 nucleotides are TGTGCCAGCAGTGATGGGGAGGGCTACACCTTC. The chain has TRBV2 and TRBJ1-2, with no clear D. This CDR3 spans 11 amino acids. Germline assignment: CDR1 SNHLY and CDR2 FYNNEI. Trimming removed 3 bases at V and 8 bases at J, with 7 bases between.

The chain links TRBV9 to TRBJ2-4, with D maybe TRBD2 (6 bases). V dropped 0 bases and J dropped 0 bases, with 7 bases sitting between them. The CDR3 loop spans 15 amino acids. Germline V lookup: CDR1 SGDLS, CDR2 YYNGEE. CDR3 sequence: CASSVGRGAKNIQYF. CDR3 nucleotides: TGTGCCAGCAGCGTAGGGCGGGGAGCCAAAAACATTCAGTACTTC.

The CDR3 loop is CASSYSQGEKLFF. CDR3 nucleotides: TGTGCCAGCAGTTACTCACAGGGGGAAAAACTGTTTTTT. V is TRBV6-5 and J is TRBJ1-4; 7 bases match TRBD1. CDR1 and CDR2 from the germline V gene are MNHEY and SVGAGI. CDR3 length equals 13 residues. The V and J ends lost 0 bases and 8 bases, in that order; junction bases with no gene match: 0.

The chain links TRBV10-3 to TRBJ2-7, with 7 bases that match TRBD2. Per germline, CDR1 ENHRY and CDR2 SYGVKD. The CDR3 covers 15 residues. The V gene end was trimmed by 0 bases and the J gene end by 0 bases; junction bases not matched to a gene: 2. The CDR3 reads CAISESAGLSYEQYF. The DNA of the CDR3 is TGTGCCATCAGTGAGTCAGCGGGGCTCTCCTACGAGCAGTACTTC.

This clone was seen a single time. This rearrangement joins TRBV27 to TRBJ2-5, with D uncertain. CDR1 is MNHEY and CDR2 is SMNVEV in the germline V gene (reference sequence). Trimming took 5 bases from V and 7 from J, leaving 20 bases between them. CDR3 length equals 15 residues. The CDR3 sequence is CASSTDTYPPRTQYF. For the CDR3, the DNA is TGTGCCAGCAGTACCGACACTTACCCGCCTCGGACCCAGTACTTC.

V and J are TRBV7-9 and TRBJ2-2; 8 bases line up with TRBD2. CDR1 and CDR2 from the germline V gene are SEHNR and FQNEAQ (reference sequence). V shed 5 bases and J 0 bases; nucleotides not matched to a gene: 5. The CDR3 is made up of 16 amino acids. The CDR3 sequence: CASSLSGAPNTGELFF. The CDR3 DNA sequence: TGTGCCAGCAGCCTTAGCGGGGCTCCGAACACCGGGGAGCTGTTTTTT.